This T cell receptor (beta chain) stems from a study of blood T cell repertoires in COVID-19. The protocol was immunoSEQ multiplex PCR, while the TCRdb copy is restricted to in-frame clones and leaves out a portion. This sample yields around 99,000 clones, of which around three quarters are seen a single time; 3.5% to 5% belongs to the top ten. V lost 4 bases and J lost 3, with 7 bases in between. Germline loops: CDR1 ENHRY, CDR2 SYGVKD. This CDR3 is 12 amino acids long. The source material was peripheral blood. The V gene is TRBV10-3, the J gene TRBJ2-7; D perhaps matches TRBD1 (5 bases). The receptor's source is a human donor in a cohort sampled during active or convalescent COVID-19. CDR3 sequence reads: CAISGQSYEQYF. DNA for the CDR3: TGTGCCATCAGTGGACAGAGCTACGAGCAGTACTTC.